This passage covers 6 T cell receptor beta chains from one sample sequenced in a study of blood T cell repertoires in COVID-19. This table comes from immunoSEQ multiplex PCR, and its TCRdb copy is limited to in-frame clones, with some not included. Here the sample spans 55,000 to 65,000 clones, about four fifths being singletons. Sample: peripheral blood. The receptors stem from a woman older than 75 with acute or convalescent COVID-19.

Only one count was recorded for this clone. The chain links TRBV3-1 (or the pseudogene TRBV3-2) to TRBJ2-2; possibly TRBD2 for D (6 bases). This CDR3 is 16 amino acids long. The ends were cut back, 4 bases at V and 4 bases at J, with 16 bases in the middle. The germline gives CDR1 LGHDT, CDR2 YNNKEL (reference sequence). CDR3 loop: CASSPRRPAGTGELFF. The CDR3 DNA reads as TGTGCCAGCAGCCCCCGTCGCCCAGCGGGCACCGGGGAGCTGTTTTTT.

The chain combines TRBV7-2 with TRBJ2-7; possibly TRBD1 for D (6 bases). Trimming took 2 bases from V and 6 from J, leaving 14 bases between them. The CDR3 sequence is 14 residues long. Looked up from germline, CDR1 is SGHTA and CDR2 is FQGNSA. The CDR3: CASSLQQGRGEQYF. CDR3 in DNA: TGTGCCAGCAGCTTACAACAGGGAAGGGGCGAGCAGTACTTC.

The chain couples TRBV5-6 to TRBJ1-2; perhaps TRBD1 as D (5 bases). The CDR3 consists of 15 residues. Germline-derived CDR1 and CDR2 are SGHDT and YYEEEE. Trimming shortened V by 7 bases and J by 8 bases, and 24 bases separated the two germline ends. CDR3 amino acids: CASFISGRNSGGYTF. DNA of the CDR3: TGTGCCAGCTTCATATCAGGACGGAATTCAGGGGGCTACACCTTC.

This chain's CDR3 is CASSLTSTDTQYF. The CDR3 bases are TGCGCCAGCAGCCTGACTAGCACAGATACGCAGTATTTT. This rearrangement joins TRBV4-1 to TRBJ2-3; D ambiguous. Germline V gene lookup returns CDR1 MGHRA and CDR2 YSYEKL. Between the trimmed V and J ends, which lost 4 bases and 0 bases, there was a span of 5 bases. The CDR3 extends over 13 amino acids.

The genes are TRBV29-1 and TRBJ2-1; 9 bases are shared with TRBD1. The ends lost 1 base at V and 3 bases at J; junction bases unmatched: 1. Per germline, CDR1 SQVTM and CDR2 ANQGSEA. This CDR3 spans 14 amino acids. DNA of the CDR3: TGCAGCGTTGAAGTGGGACAGGGCTACAATGAGCAGTTCTTC. It encodes CSVEVGQGYNEQFF.

V and J are TRBV27 and TRBJ2-7; a possible D gene is TRBD2 (7 bases). Trimming cost V 6 bases and J 2 bases, with 11 bases left between them. CDR1 and CDR2 (germline): MNHEY, SMNVEV (reference sequence). This CDR3 contains 13 residues. The CDR3 protein is CASSIGGAYEQYF. CDR3 sequence (DNA): TGTGCCAGCAGCATAGGGGGGGCCTACGAGCAGTACTTC.